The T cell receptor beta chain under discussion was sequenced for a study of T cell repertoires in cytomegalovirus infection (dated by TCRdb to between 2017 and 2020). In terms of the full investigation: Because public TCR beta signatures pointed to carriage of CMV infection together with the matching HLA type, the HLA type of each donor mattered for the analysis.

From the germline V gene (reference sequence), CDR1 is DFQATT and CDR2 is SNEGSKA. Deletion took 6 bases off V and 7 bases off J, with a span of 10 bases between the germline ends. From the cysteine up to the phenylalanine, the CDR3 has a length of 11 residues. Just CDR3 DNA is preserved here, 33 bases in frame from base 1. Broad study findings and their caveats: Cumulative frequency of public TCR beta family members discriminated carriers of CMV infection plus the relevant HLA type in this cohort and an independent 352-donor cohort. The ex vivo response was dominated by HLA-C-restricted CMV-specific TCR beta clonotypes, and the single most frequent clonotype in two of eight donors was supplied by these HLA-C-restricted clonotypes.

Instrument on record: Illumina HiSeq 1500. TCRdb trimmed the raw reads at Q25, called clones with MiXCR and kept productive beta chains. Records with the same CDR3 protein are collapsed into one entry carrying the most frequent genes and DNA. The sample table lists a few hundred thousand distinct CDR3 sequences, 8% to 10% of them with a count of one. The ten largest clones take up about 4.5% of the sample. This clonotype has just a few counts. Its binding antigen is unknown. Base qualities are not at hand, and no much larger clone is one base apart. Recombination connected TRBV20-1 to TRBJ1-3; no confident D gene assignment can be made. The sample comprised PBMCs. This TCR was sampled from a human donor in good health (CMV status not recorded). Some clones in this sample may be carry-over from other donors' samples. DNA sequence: TGCAGTGCCCGAAGGGCCAACACCATATATTTT. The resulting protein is CSARRANTIYF.